This is a list of T cell receptor beta chains from one sample in a study of T cells after yellow fever vaccination. A single record per CDR3 protein comes from TCRdb applying MiXCR to the 5' RACE reads. The data hold 150,000 to 200,000 distinct CDR3 sequences, with around 9.3% observed a single time. This material consisted of CD8+ T cells sorted from PBMCs, taken 45 days after the yellow fever booster vaccination. These receptors all stem from a man between 18 and 35 years old who received the YFV17D yellow fever vaccine. Both conserved end residues are part of each CDR3. D genes are given only for firm matches. Only part of the rows carry a size: once, few, many, or a class if the clone is expanded.

d_call: -
v_call: TRBV7-2
j_call: TRBJ2-2
clone_size: few
cdr3_nt: TGTGCCAGCAGCTTTATACCGAACACCGGGGAGCTGTTTTTT
cdr3_aa: CASSFIPNTGELFF

d_call: -
v_call: TRBV10-3
j_call: TRBJ2-7
clone_size: -
cdr3_nt: TGTGCCATCAGTCCCGACTACGAGCAGTACTTC
cdr3_aa: CAISPDYEQYF

d_call: -
v_call: TRBV4-2
j_call: TRBJ2-7
clone_size: -
cdr3_nt: TGTGCCAGCAGCCAACCGGACGGGGACGAGCAGTACTTC
cdr3_aa: CASSQPDGDEQYF

d_call: -
v_call: TRBV27
j_call: TRBJ1-1
clone_size: -
cdr3_nt: TGTGCCAGCAGCATTACAGTCCTCCGTGAAGCTTTCTTT
cdr3_aa: CASSITVLREAFF

d_call: -
v_call: TRBV12-3/TRBV12-4
j_call: TRBJ1-5
clone_size: -
cdr3_nt: TGTGCCAGCAGTTTATTGGGTCAGCCCCAGCATTTT
cdr3_aa: CASSLLGQPQHF

d_call: TRBD1
v_call: TRBV6-2/TRBV6-3
j_call: TRBJ2-3
clone_size: few
cdr3_nt: TGTGCCAGCAGTTACCCCGGGACAGGGGAACGAGATACGCAGTATTTT
cdr3_aa: CASSYPGTGERDTQYF

d_call: -
v_call: TRBV4-3
j_call: TRBJ2-7
clone_size: few
cdr3_nt: TGCGCCAGCAGCCAAGATCGACCTATCTCCTACGAGCAGTACTTC
cdr3_aa: CASSQDRPISYEQYF

d_call: TRBD2
v_call: TRBV14
j_call: TRBJ2-3
clone_size: -
cdr3_nt: TGTGCCAGCAGCCAAGATCTTCCCGGGGGGGATACGCAGTATTTT
cdr3_aa: CASSQDLPGGDTQYF

d_call: -
v_call: TRBV7-6
j_call: TRBJ2-2
clone_size: -
cdr3_nt: TGTGCCAGCAGCTTAGATGCCGGCCTCAGCACTGGGGAGCTGTTTTTT
cdr3_aa: CASSLDAGLSTGELFF

d_call: -
v_call: TRBV5-4
j_call: TRBJ2-2
clone_size: many
cdr3_nt: TGTGCCAGCAGCTTGGGTGTCAGCGCCGGGGAGCTGTTTTTT
cdr3_aa: CASSLGVSAGELFF

d_call: TRBD1
v_call: TRBV11-2
j_call: TRBJ2-7
clone_size: -
cdr3_nt: TGTGCCAGCAGCTTAGCCCGCAGGGGGACCTACGAGCAGTACTTC
cdr3_aa: CASSLARRGTYEQYF

d_call: -
v_call: TRBV6-5
j_call: TRBJ1-2
clone_size: -
cdr3_nt: TGTGCCAGCAGTTACTTTCCCAGGGGAGTTGATGGCTACACCTTC
cdr3_aa: CASSYFPRGVDGYTF

d_call: -
v_call: TRBV5-4
j_call: TRBJ1-1
clone_size: few
cdr3_nt: TGTGCCAGCAGCTTTGGGGCGCAGGCTTTCTTT
cdr3_aa: CASSFGAQAFF

d_call: -
v_call: TRBV30
j_call: TRBJ1-1
clone_size: few
cdr3_nt: TGTGCCTGGAGTGTTATCGAGAACACTGAAGCTTTCTTT
cdr3_aa: CAWSVIENTEAFF

d_call: TRBD1
v_call: TRBV29-1
j_call: TRBJ2-5
clone_size: many
cdr3_nt: TGCAGCGTTCCTACGACAGGGAAGACCCAGTACTTC
cdr3_aa: CSVPTTGKTQYF

d_call: -
v_call: TRBV12-3/TRBV12-4
j_call: TRBJ1-5
clone_size: -
cdr3_nt: TGTGCCAGCAGTTTCTTTAGCTCCTATAGCAATCAGCCCCAGCATTTT
cdr3_aa: CASSFFSSYSNQPQHF

d_call: -
v_call: TRBV29-1
j_call: TRBJ2-1
clone_size: -
cdr3_nt: TGCAGCGTTGAAGGACCGGGCCGGCATGAGCAGTTCTTC
cdr3_aa: CSVEGPGRHEQFF

d_call: -
v_call: TRBV15
j_call: TRBJ2-7
clone_size: -
cdr3_nt: TGTGCCACCAGCGCCCCCGGCTTCTCCTACGAGCAGTACTTC
cdr3_aa: CATSAPGFSYEQYF

d_call: -
v_call: TRBV7-2
j_call: TRBJ2-2
clone_size: many
cdr3_nt: TGTGCCAGCAGTCCGGTTGGTGTCACCGGGGAGCTGTTTTTT
cdr3_aa: CASSPVGVTGELFF

d_call: TRBD1
v_call: TRBV11-2
j_call: TRBJ2-1
clone_size: few
cdr3_nt: TGTGCCAGCAGCTTATGGGACAGGGGGAGTGAGCAGTTCTTC
cdr3_aa: CASSLWDRGSEQFF

d_call: -
v_call: TRBV27
j_call: TRBJ2-5
clone_size: few
cdr3_nt: TGTGCCAGCAGTTTTACGGGTCGAGACCAGTACTTC
cdr3_aa: CASSFTGRDQYF

d_call: -
v_call: TRBV11-2
j_call: TRBJ2-1
clone_size: many
cdr3_nt: TGTGCCAGCAGCTTAGATGCTCCGTCGCAGCAGTTCTTC
cdr3_aa: CASSLDAPSQQFF

d_call: TRBD2
v_call: TRBV3-1
j_call: TRBJ2-1
clone_size: -
cdr3_nt: TGTGCCAGCAGCCCCCCTAGCGGGAATGAGCAGTTCTTC
cdr3_aa: CASSPPSGNEQFF

d_call: TRBD1
v_call: TRBV5-1
j_call: TRBJ2-3
clone_size: few
cdr3_nt: TGCGCCAGCAGAAGGACAGGGGAAGATACGCAGTATTTT
cdr3_aa: CASRRTGEDTQYF

d_call: TRBD2
v_call: TRBV28
j_call: TRBJ2-3
clone_size: -
cdr3_nt: TGTGCCAGCAGTTTAGGTCTGCGGGGGGGCCCAGATACGCAGTATTTT
cdr3_aa: CASSLGLRGGPDTQYF

d_call: -
v_call: TRBV29-1
j_call: TRBJ1-1
clone_size: few
cdr3_nt: TGCAGCGTGGGGCCCTTCAAAGGGGGCACTGAAGCTTTCTTT
cdr3_aa: CSVGPFKGGTEAFF

d_call: TRBD1
v_call: TRBV28
j_call: TRBJ2-2
clone_size: -
cdr3_nt: TGTGCCAGCAGTTCGACAGGGAAGATGGCCTTCGGGGAGCTGTTTTTT
cdr3_aa: CASSSTGKMAFGELFF

d_call: -
v_call: TRBV7-9
j_call: TRBJ2-7
clone_size: -
cdr3_nt: TGTGCCAGCAGCGGAAGCGCGGGACGCCTCTACGAGCAGTACTTC
cdr3_aa: CASSGSAGRLYEQYF

d_call: -
v_call: TRBV9
j_call: TRBJ1-6
clone_size: -
cdr3_nt: TGTGCCAGCAGCGTAGGTACGGATAATTCACCCCTCCACTTT
cdr3_aa: CASSVGTDNSPLHF

d_call: -
v_call: TRBV5-6
j_call: TRBJ2-3
clone_size: -
cdr3_nt: TGTGCCAGCATCACTGAGGGGCACAGCACAGATACGCAGTATTTT
cdr3_aa: CASITEGHSTDTQYF

d_call: -
v_call: TRBV5-1
j_call: TRBJ1-1
clone_size: few
cdr3_nt: TGCGCCAGCAGCCCCCGAGTCCAGAACACTGAAGCTTTCTTT
cdr3_aa: CASSPRVQNTEAFF

d_call: -
v_call: TRBV6-2/TRBV6-3
j_call: TRBJ2-3
clone_size: few
cdr3_nt: TGTGCCAGCAGTTACGAGGGCCTGCGGGCAGATACGCAGTATTTT
cdr3_aa: CASSYEGLRADTQYF

d_call: -
v_call: TRBV7-2
j_call: TRBJ2-3
clone_size: -
cdr3_nt: TGTGCCAGCAGCTCTACAGGGGATACGCAGTATTTT
cdr3_aa: CASSSTGDTQYF

d_call: TRBD2
v_call: TRBV3-1
j_call: TRBJ2-7
clone_size: -
cdr3_nt: TGTGCCAGCAGCCAAGGTGTAGCGGGGGGCTACGAGCAGTACTTC
cdr3_aa: CASSQGVAGGYEQYF

d_call: TRBD2
v_call: TRBV27
j_call: TRBJ2-7
clone_size: few
cdr3_nt: TGTGCCAGCATCGCTAGCGGACCCTCCTACGAGCAGTACTTC
cdr3_aa: CASIASGPSYEQYF

d_call: -
v_call: TRBV12-5
j_call: TRBJ2-7
clone_size: -
cdr3_nt: TGTGCTAGTGGTTTGGGGCCCACCTACGAGCAGTACTTC
cdr3_aa: CASGLGPTYEQYF

d_call: -
v_call: TRBV7-9
j_call: TRBJ1-5
clone_size: few
cdr3_nt: TGTGCCAGCAGCTTAGCGCAATTCGGAGGGAATCAGCCCCAGCATTTT
cdr3_aa: CASSLAQFGGNQPQHF

d_call: TRBD1
v_call: TRBV29-1
j_call: TRBJ2-3
clone_size: many
cdr3_nt: TGCAGCGTTGACCCGGGACAGTTCACAGATACGCAGTATTTT
cdr3_aa: CSVDPGQFTDTQYF

d_call: -
v_call: TRBV7-8
j_call: TRBJ2-1
clone_size: few
cdr3_nt: TGTGCCAGCAGCTTAGCCCAGGGAGGTACGGATGAGCAGTTCTTC
cdr3_aa: CASSLAQGGTDEQFF

d_call: -
v_call: TRBV5-6
j_call: TRBJ1-5
clone_size: few
cdr3_nt: TGTGCCAGCAGCTCCTGGACGGGACGGGCGAGGAATCAGCCCCAGCATTTT
cdr3_aa: CASSSWTGRARNQPQHF

d_call: -
v_call: TRBV20-1
j_call: TRBJ1-2
clone_size: few
cdr3_nt: TGCAGTGCACAGGCAAACTATGGCTACACCTTC
cdr3_aa: CSAQANYGYTF

d_call: -
v_call: TRBV4-1
j_call: TRBJ2-1
clone_size: -
cdr3_nt: TGCGCCAGCAGCTCCAAAACAGGGTCCTCCTACAATGAGCAGTTCTTC
cdr3_aa: CASSSKTGSSYNEQFF

d_call: TRBD2
v_call: TRBV24-1
j_call: TRBJ2-2
clone_size: many
cdr3_nt: TGTGCCACCAGCCACCGGACTAGCGTTTTCGGGGAGCTGTTTTTT
cdr3_aa: CATSHRTSVFGELFF

d_call: -
v_call: TRBV7-8
j_call: TRBJ2-5
clone_size: few
cdr3_nt: TGTGCCAGCAGCTTAGCTGGGGGAGAGACCCAGTACTTC
cdr3_aa: CASSLAGGETQYF

d_call: TRBD1
v_call: TRBV5-1
j_call: TRBJ2-3
clone_size: few
cdr3_nt: TGCGCCAGCAGCTTGGCAAAGGACAGGGGGAGAGATACGCAGTATTTT
cdr3_aa: CASSLAKDRGRDTQYF

d_call: -
v_call: TRBV4-3
j_call: TRBJ1-4
clone_size: few
cdr3_nt: TGCGCCAGCAGCCAAGTATCTAGGGGAACTAATGAAAAACTGTTTTTT
cdr3_aa: CASSQVSRGTNEKLFF

d_call: -
v_call: TRBV3-1
j_call: TRBJ1-2
clone_size: few
cdr3_nt: TGTGCCAGCAGCCAAGATGCGGGGTCCTATGGCTACACCTTC
cdr3_aa: CASSQDAGSYGYTF

d_call: -
v_call: TRBV7-2
j_call: TRBJ1-2
clone_size: few
cdr3_nt: TGTGCCAGCAGCCTCGGCCCTATAGGCTATGGCTACACCTTC
cdr3_aa: CASSLGPIGYGYTF

d_call: -
v_call: TRBV16
j_call: TRBJ2-1
clone_size: -
cdr3_nt: TGTGCCAGCAGCCCCACAACGGGCGGGGCCTACAATGAGCAGTTCTTC
cdr3_aa: CASSPTTGGAYNEQFF

d_call: -
v_call: TRBV4-1
j_call: TRBJ2-2
clone_size: -
cdr3_nt: TGCGCCAGCAGCCAAGGTAGCGTGAACACCGGGGAGCTGTTTTTT
cdr3_aa: CASSQGSVNTGELFF

d_call: -
v_call: TRBV12-5
j_call: TRBJ2-3
clone_size: -
cdr3_nt: TGTGCTAGTGCCACGGATGGAGATACGCAGTATTTT
cdr3_aa: CASATDGDTQYF

d_call: TRBD1
v_call: TRBV4-3
j_call: TRBJ1-2
clone_size: many
cdr3_nt: TGCGCCAGCAGCCGGGGACAGGGTAACTATGGCTACACCTTC
cdr3_aa: CASSRGQGNYGYTF

d_call: -
v_call: TRBV27
j_call: TRBJ1-1
clone_size: few
cdr3_nt: TGTGCCAGCAGTTTATCCCCGACAGGGAACACTGAAGCTTTCTTT
cdr3_aa: CASSLSPTGNTEAFF

d_call: TRBD2
v_call: TRBV7-2
j_call: TRBJ2-3
clone_size: many
cdr3_nt: TGTGCCAGCAGCTTAGTAGCGGGGGCTGGGGATACGCAGTATTTT
cdr3_aa: CASSLVAGAGDTQYF

d_call: -
v_call: TRBV12-3/TRBV12-4
j_call: TRBJ2-3
clone_size: -
cdr3_nt: TGTGCCAGCAGTTCCCATGGGGCGGAGACAGATACGCAGTATTTT
cdr3_aa: CASSSHGAETDTQYF

d_call: TRBD2
v_call: TRBV29-1
j_call: TRBJ2-3
clone_size: -
cdr3_nt: TGCAGCGTTGAGGGGACTAGCGCCTACGGGGATACGCAGTATTTT
cdr3_aa: CSVEGTSAYGDTQYF

d_call: TRBD1
v_call: TRBV7-9
j_call: TRBJ2-1
clone_size: few
cdr3_nt: TGTGCCAGCAGCGACAGGGGCAGAGAGGGGAATGAGCAGTTCTTC
cdr3_aa: CASSDRGREGNEQFF

d_call: -
v_call: TRBV2
j_call: TRBJ1-6
clone_size: -
cdr3_nt: TGTGCCAGCAGTGAATTCGGCGGCCCGAGCTCCTATAATTCACCCCTCCACTTT
cdr3_aa: CASSEFGGPSSYNSPLHF

d_call: -
v_call: TRBV7-9
j_call: TRBJ1-1
clone_size: few
cdr3_nt: TGTGCCAGCAGCCCAGGGGAGGGGTCTAGTTACACTGAAGCTTTCTTT
cdr3_aa: CASSPGEGSSYTEAFF